The rows below give T cell receptor beta chains drawn from one sample of a study of T cells in narcolepsy. Assay used: immunoSEQ multiplex PCR; TCRdb lists only in-frame clones, some missing. The sample lists more than 30,000 clones, around 83% occurring once. Sequenced: CD45RA- memory CD4+ T cells from PBMCs. The receptors shown here come from a human donor with narcolepsy. Each CDR3 is given with its conserved first and last residue.

v_gene,j_gene,CDR3aa
TRBV7-9,TRBJ1-1,CASSLGEPGGTEAFF
TRBV5-1,TRBJ1-1,CASSLGVMNTEAFF
TRBV10-2,TRBJ1-1,CASSEAQGGFSLTEAFF
TRBV2,TRBJ2-7,CASSDSLFRSYEQYF
TRBV7-2,TRBJ1-5,CASSPRTNQPQHF
TRBV5-8,TRBJ1-2,CASTLVGGYGYTF
TRBV14,TRBJ2-2,CASSPQGRVGTGELFF
TRBV5-1,TRBJ2-3,CASSLAAGVDTQYF
TRBV2,TRBJ1-1,CASSAQGRDTEAFF
TRBV29-1,TRBJ1-1,CSVSQVWNTEAFF
TRBV7-2,TRBJ1-2,CASSIETGGGYGYTF
TRBV10-1,TRBJ1-2,CASSEGLNYGYTF
TRBV5-1,TRBJ2-5,CASSQNKETQYF
TRBV4-1,TRBJ2-3,CASSQDRYRGHADTDTQYF
TRBV29-1,TRBJ1-5,CSVGQGVSNQPQHF
TRBV5-6,TRBJ2-1,CASSFLLTVGIGDNEQFF
TRBV13,TRBJ2-7,CASSPRPNRDRAYEQYF
TRBV9,TRBJ1-1,CASSVSGTGATEAFF
TRBV5-1,TRBJ1-2,CASSLVRNYGYTF
TRBV9,TRBJ2-2,CASSVGGGAITGELFF
TRBV27,TRBJ1-1,CASSLSTGKATEAFF
TRBV7-8,TRBJ1-3,CASSRQPRNTIYF
TRBV9,TRBJ1-2,CASSVEARVNYGYTF
TRBV5-1,TRBJ2-1,CASDRGDSYNEQFF
TRBV27,TRBJ2-1,CASSSRKASGGWSYNEQFF
TRBV5-1,TRBJ1-2,CASSNDRPTYGYTF
TRBV7-6,TRBJ2-7,CASSLVGDGYEQYF
TRBV7-2,TRBJ2-5,CASSSPHQETQYF
TRBV7-9,TRBJ2-7,CASSLEGGQYF